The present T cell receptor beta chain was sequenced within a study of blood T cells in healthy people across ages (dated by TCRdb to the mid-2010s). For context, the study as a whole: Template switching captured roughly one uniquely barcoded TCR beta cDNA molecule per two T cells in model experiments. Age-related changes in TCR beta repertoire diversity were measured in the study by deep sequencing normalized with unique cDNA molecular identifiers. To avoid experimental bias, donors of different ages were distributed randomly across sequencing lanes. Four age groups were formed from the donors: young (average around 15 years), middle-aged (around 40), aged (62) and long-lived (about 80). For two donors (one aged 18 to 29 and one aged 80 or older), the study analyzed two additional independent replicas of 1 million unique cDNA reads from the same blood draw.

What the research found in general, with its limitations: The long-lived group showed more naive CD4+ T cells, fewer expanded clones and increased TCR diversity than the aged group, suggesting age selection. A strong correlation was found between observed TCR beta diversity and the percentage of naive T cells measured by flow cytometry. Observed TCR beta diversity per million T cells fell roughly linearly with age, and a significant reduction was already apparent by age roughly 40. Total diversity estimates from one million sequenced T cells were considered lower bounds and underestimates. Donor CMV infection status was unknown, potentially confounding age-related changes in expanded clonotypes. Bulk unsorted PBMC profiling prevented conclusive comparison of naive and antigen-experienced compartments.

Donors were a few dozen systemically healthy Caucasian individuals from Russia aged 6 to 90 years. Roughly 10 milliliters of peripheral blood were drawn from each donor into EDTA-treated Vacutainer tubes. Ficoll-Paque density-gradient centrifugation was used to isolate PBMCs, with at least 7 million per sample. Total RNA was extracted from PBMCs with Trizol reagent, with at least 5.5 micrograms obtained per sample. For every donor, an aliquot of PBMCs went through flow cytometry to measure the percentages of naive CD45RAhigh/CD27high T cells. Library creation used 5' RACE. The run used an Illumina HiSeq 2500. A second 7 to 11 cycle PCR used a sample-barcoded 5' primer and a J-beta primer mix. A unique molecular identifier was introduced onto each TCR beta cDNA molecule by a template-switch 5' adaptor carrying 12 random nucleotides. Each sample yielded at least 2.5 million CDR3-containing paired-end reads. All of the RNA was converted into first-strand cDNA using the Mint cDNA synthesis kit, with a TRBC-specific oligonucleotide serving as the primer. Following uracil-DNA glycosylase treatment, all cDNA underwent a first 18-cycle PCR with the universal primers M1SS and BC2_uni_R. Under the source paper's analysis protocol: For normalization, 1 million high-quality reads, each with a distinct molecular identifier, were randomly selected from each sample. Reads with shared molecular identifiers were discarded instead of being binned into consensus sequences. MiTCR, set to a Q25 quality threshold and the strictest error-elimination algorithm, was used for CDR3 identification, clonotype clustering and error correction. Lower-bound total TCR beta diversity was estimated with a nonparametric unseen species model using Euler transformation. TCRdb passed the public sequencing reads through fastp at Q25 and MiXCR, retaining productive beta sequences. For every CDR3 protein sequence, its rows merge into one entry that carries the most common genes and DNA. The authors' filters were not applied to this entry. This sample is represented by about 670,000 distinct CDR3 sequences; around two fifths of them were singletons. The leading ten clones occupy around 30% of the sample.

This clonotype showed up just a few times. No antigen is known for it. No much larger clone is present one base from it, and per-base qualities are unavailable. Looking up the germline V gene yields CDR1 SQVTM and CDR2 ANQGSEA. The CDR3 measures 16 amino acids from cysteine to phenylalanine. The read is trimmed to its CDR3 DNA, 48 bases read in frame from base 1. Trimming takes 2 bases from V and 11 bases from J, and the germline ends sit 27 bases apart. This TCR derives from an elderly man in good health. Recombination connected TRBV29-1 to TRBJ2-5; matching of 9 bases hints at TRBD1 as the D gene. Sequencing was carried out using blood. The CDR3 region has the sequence CSVETGTGRAGGEQYF. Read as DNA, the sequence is TGCAGCGTTGAAACCGGGACAGGGCGCGCCGGGGGGGAGCAGTACTTC.